A selection of T cell receptor beta chains follows, all from one sample in a study of cytomegalovirus exposure and HLA in healthy donors. The protocol was immunoSEQ multiplex PCR, while the TCRdb copy is restricted to in-frame clones and leaves out a portion. The table includes approximately 210,000 clones, about four fifths detected once. Sample: PBMCs. These receptor sequences come from a woman aged 40 to 55 in good health and CMV-seronegative. CDR3s include the opening cysteine and the closing phenylalanine or tryptophan. A D gene is named only where the DNA matches it firmly. Size values are once, few and many counts, or a class for expanded clones, and some rows have none.

clone_size: .; v_call: TRBV19; d_call: .; j_call: TRBJ2-5; cdr3_aa: CASSRARETQYF; cdr3_nt: TGTGCCAGTAGTAGGGCTCGGGAGACCCAGTACTTC
clone_size: .; v_call: TRBV7-9; d_call: TRBD2; j_call: TRBJ2-1; cdr3_aa: CASSLTSGYNEQFF; cdr3_nt: TGTGCCAGCAGCTTGACTAGCGGCTACAATGAGCAGTTCTTC
clone_size: .; v_call: TRBV9; d_call: TRBD2; j_call: TRBJ2-3; cdr3_aa: CASSVAGGASTDTQYF; cdr3_nt: TGTGCCAGCAGCGTAGCCGGGGGGGCGTCCACAGATACGCAGTATTTT
clone_size: .; v_call: TRBV9; d_call: .; j_call: TRBJ2-7; cdr3_aa: CASSVDGTPSYEQYF; cdr3_nt: TGTGCCAGCAGCGTAGACGGGACACCCTCCTACGAGCAGTACTTC
clone_size: .; v_call: TRBV7-9; d_call: TRBD2; j_call: TRBJ2-3; cdr3_aa: CASSARTSGRGTDTQYF; cdr3_nt: TGTGCCAGCAGCGCCCGGACTAGCGGGAGGGGTACAGATACGCAGTATTTT
clone_size: .; v_call: TRBV29-1; d_call: TRBD1; j_call: TRBJ1-1; cdr3_aa: CSVNRGTEAFF; cdr3_nt: TGCAGCGTGAACAGGGGCACTGAAGCTTTCTTT
clone_size: .; v_call: TRBV27; d_call: .; j_call: TRBJ2-4; cdr3_aa: CASSPLAKNIQYF; cdr3_nt: TGTGCCAGCAGTCCTCTAGCCAAAAACATTCAGTACTTC
clone_size: few; v_call: TRBV30; d_call: .; j_call: TRBJ1-1; cdr3_aa: CAWSEWPMNTEAFF; cdr3_nt: TGTGCCTGGAGTGAATGGCCCATGAACACTGAAGCTTTCTTT
clone_size: .; v_call: TRBV7-3; d_call: TRBD2; j_call: TRBJ2-5; cdr3_aa: CASSPGTARGDQETQYF; cdr3_nt: TGTGCCAGCAGCCCGGGGACGGCGCGGGGGGACCAAGAGACCCAGTACTTC
clone_size: .; v_call: TRBV30; d_call: .; j_call: TRBJ1-2; cdr3_aa: CAWNPGLTTTNYGYTF; cdr3_nt: TGTGCCTGGAATCCGGGACTTACTACAACTAACTATGGCTACACCTTC
clone_size: .; v_call: TRBV7-9; d_call: .; j_call: TRBJ1-1; cdr3_aa: CASRPPPELNTEAFF; cdr3_nt: TGTGCCAGCCGTCCCCCCCCGGAGTTGAACACTGAAGCTTTCTTT
clone_size: .; v_call: TRBV9; d_call: .; j_call: TRBJ2-7; cdr3_aa: CASSVEGIGPRGVEQYF; cdr3_nt: TGTGCCAGCAGCGTAGAGGGGATTGGGCCCCGAGGAGTCGAGCAGTACTTC
clone_size: .; v_call: TRBV27; d_call: .; j_call: TRBJ1-1; cdr3_aa: CASSRARGSTEAFF; cdr3_nt: TGTGCCAGCAGTCGCGCCCGAGGCAGCACTGAAGCTTTCTTT
clone_size: .; v_call: TRBV6-1; d_call: TRBD2; j_call: TRBJ2-1; cdr3_aa: CATRGGIAGSEQFF; cdr3_nt: TGTGCCACCAGGGGTGGGATAGCGGGATCTGAGCAGTTCTTC
clone_size: .; v_call: TRBV5-8; d_call: TRBD1; j_call: TRBJ2-2; cdr3_aa: CATPPGQAITGELFF; cdr3_nt: TGTGCCACCCCACCGGGACAGGCAATAACCGGGGAGCTGTTTTTT
clone_size: .; v_call: TRBV2; d_call: .; j_call: TRBJ1-3; cdr3_aa: CASSGRGSGNTIYF; cdr3_nt: TGTGCCAGCAGTGGTAGAGGCTCTGGAAACACCATATATTTT
clone_size: .; v_call: TRBV18; d_call: TRBD1; j_call: TRBJ1-1; cdr3_aa: CASSVTGTGGMNTEAFF; cdr3_nt: TGTGCCAGCTCCGTCACCGGGACAGGGGGCATGAACACTGAAGCTTTCTTT
clone_size: .; v_call: TRBV19; d_call: TRBD1; j_call: TRBJ1-2; cdr3_aa: CASSITQGLGYTF; cdr3_nt: TGTGCCAGTAGTATCACACAGGGGTTAGGCTACACCTTC
clone_size: .; v_call: TRBV27; d_call: .; j_call: TRBJ1-1; cdr3_aa: CASSFSQAFF; cdr3_nt: TGTGCCAGCAGTTTCTCCCAAGCTTTCTTT
clone_size: .; v_call: TRBV7-3; d_call: .; j_call: TRBJ2-1; cdr3_aa: CASSLNRDNEQFF; cdr3_nt: TGTGCCAGCAGCTTAAACAGGGACAATGAGCAGTTCTTC
clone_size: .; v_call: TRBV5-1; d_call: .; j_call: TRBJ2-4; cdr3_aa: CASSLAYQGGPNIQYF; cdr3_nt: TGCGCCAGCAGCTTGGCCTACCAGGGGGGTCCAAACATTCAGTACTTC
clone_size: .; v_call: TRBV6-5; d_call: TRBD2; j_call: TRBJ2-7; cdr3_aa: CASSYTGGINYEQYF; cdr3_nt: TGTGCCAGCAGTTACACGGGAGGGATAAACTACGAGCAGTACTTC
clone_size: .; v_call: TRBV19; d_call: .; j_call: TRBJ1-3; cdr3_aa: CASGGGASGNTIYF; cdr3_nt: TGTGCCAGTGGGGGCGGTGCCTCTGGAAACACCATATATTTT
clone_size: few; v_call: TRBV9; d_call: .; j_call: TRBJ2-3; cdr3_aa: CASSAYDTTTDTQYF; cdr3_nt: TGTGCCAGCAGCGCATATGACACGACCACAGATACGCAGTATTTT
clone_size: .; v_call: TRBV7-3; d_call: TRBD1; j_call: TRBJ2-6; cdr3_aa: CASSDRGLSSGANVLTF; cdr3_nt: TGTGCCAGCAGCGACAGGGGGCTAAGCTCTGGGGCCAACGTCCTGACTTTC
clone_size: .; v_call: TRBV6-1; d_call: .; j_call: TRBJ2-1; cdr3_aa: CASSEAERNEQFF; cdr3_nt: TGTGCCAGCAGTGAAGCGGAGCGAAATGAGCAGTTCTTC
clone_size: .; v_call: TRBV7-2; d_call: TRBD1; j_call: TRBJ1-2; cdr3_aa: CASSRGQAVDGYTF; cdr3_nt: TGTGCCAGCAGCCGGGGACAGGCAGTTGATGGCTACACCTTC
clone_size: .; v_call: TRBV7-9; d_call: TRBD2; j_call: TRBJ2-5; cdr3_aa: CASGRTSDQETQYF; cdr3_nt: TGTGCCAGTGGTAGGACTAGCGATCAAGAGACCCAGTACTTC
clone_size: .; v_call: TRBV19; d_call: TRBD1; j_call: TRBJ2-6; cdr3_aa: CASRERQGKANVLTF; cdr3_nt: TGTGCCAGTAGGGAAAGACAGGGGAAAGCCAACGTCCTGACTTTC
clone_size: .; v_call: TRBV28; d_call: .; j_call: TRBJ1-5; cdr3_aa: CASSSIQGTVNQPQHF; cdr3_nt: TGTGCCAGCAGTTCCATACAGGGCACGGTCAATCAGCCCCAGCATTTT
clone_size: .; v_call: TRBV19; d_call: TRBD1; j_call: TRBJ2-2; cdr3_aa: CAIQAGQVTGELFF; cdr3_nt: TGTGCTATCCAGGCTGGACAGGTCACCGGGGAGCTGTTTTTT
clone_size: .; v_call: TRBV10-3; d_call: .; j_call: TRBJ1-1; cdr3_aa: CATALEVGTEAFF; cdr3_nt: TGTGCCACCGCCCTAGAGGTGGGCACTGAAGCTTTCTTT
clone_size: .; v_call: TRBV7-3; d_call: .; j_call: TRBJ2-1; cdr3_aa: CASSSGTSPYNEQFF; cdr3_nt: TGTGCCAGCAGCTCCGGGACAAGTCCTTACAATGAGCAGTTCTTC
clone_size: once; v_call: TRBV18; d_call: .; j_call: TRBJ2-6; cdr3_aa: CASSPLASGANVLTF; cdr3_nt: TGTGCCAGCTCACCACTGGCCTCTGGGGCCAACGTCCTGACTTTC
clone_size: .; v_call: TRBV28; d_call: TRBD1; j_call: TRBJ1-1; cdr3_aa: CASSYAGGIESGTEAFF; cdr3_nt: TGTGCCAGCAGTTACGCAGGGGGTATAGAGTCTGGGACTGAAGCTTTCTTT
clone_size: few; v_call: TRBV5-6; d_call: .; j_call: TRBJ1-2; cdr3_aa: CASSSKLIGARHYGHTF; cdr3_nt: TGTGCCAGCAGCTCCAAGCTAATAGGGGCGCGGCACTATGGCCACACCTTC
clone_size: .; v_call: TRBV5-5; d_call: TRBD2; j_call: TRBJ2-2; cdr3_aa: CASSSAGAGGKNTGELFF; cdr3_nt: TGTGCCAGCAGTTCCGCGGGAGCGGGAGGGAAGAACACCGGGGAGCTGTTTTTT
clone_size: few; v_call: TRBV10-3; d_call: .; j_call: TRBJ2-2; cdr3_aa: CAMAPERRTGELFF; cdr3_nt: TGTGCCATGGCCCCCGAGCGGCGGACCGGGGAGCTGTTTTTT
clone_size: .; v_call: TRBV11-2; d_call: .; j_call: TRBJ1-3; cdr3_aa: CASSARQYSSGNTIYF; cdr3_nt: TGTGCCAGCAGCGCCAGACAGTACTCCTCTGGAAACACCATATATTTT
clone_size: .; v_call: TRBV5-4; d_call: TRBD2; j_call: TRBJ2-1; cdr3_aa: CASSPGTSDNEQFF; cdr3_nt: TGTGCCAGCAGCCCCGGGACTAGCGACAATGAGCAGTTCTTC
clone_size: .; v_call: TRBV7-2; d_call: .; j_call: TRBJ1-2; cdr3_aa: CASTPQRTNYGYTF; cdr3_nt: TGTGCCAGCACCCCCCAGCGGACTAACTATGGCTACACCTTC
clone_size: .; v_call: TRBV7-2; d_call: .; j_call: TRBJ2-3; cdr3_aa: CASSLNPRSADTQYF; cdr3_nt: TGTGCCAGCAGCTTAAATCCCCGGAGTGCGGATACGCAGTATTTT
clone_size: once; v_call: TRBV27; d_call: .; j_call: TRBJ1-1; cdr3_aa: CASSYRRGYTEAFF; cdr3_nt: TGTGCCAGCAGCTACCGACGGGGGTACACTGAAGCTTTCTTT